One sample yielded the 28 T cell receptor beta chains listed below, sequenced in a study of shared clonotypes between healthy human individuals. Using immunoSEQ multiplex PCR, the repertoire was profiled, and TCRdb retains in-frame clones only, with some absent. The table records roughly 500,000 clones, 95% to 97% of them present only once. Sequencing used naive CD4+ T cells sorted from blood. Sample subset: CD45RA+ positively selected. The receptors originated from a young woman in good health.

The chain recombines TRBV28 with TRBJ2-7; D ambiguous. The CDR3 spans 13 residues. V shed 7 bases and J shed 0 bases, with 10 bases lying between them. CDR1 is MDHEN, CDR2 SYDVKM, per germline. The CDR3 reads CASTESSSYEQYF. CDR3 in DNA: TGTGCCAGCACCGAGAGTAGCTCCTACGAGCAGTACTTC.

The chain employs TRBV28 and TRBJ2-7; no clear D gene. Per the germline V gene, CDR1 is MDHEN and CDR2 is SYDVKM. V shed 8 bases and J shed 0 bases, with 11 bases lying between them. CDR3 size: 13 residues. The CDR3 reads CASQSVGSYEQYF. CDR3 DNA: TGTGCCAGCCAATCTGTAGGCTCCTACGAGCAGTACTTC.

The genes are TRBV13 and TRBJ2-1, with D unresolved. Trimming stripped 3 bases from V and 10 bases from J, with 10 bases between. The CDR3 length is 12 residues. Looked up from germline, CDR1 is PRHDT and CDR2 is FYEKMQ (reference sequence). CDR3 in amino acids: CASSLSGLEQFF. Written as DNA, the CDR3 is TGTGCCAGCAGCTTGAGTGGTTTGGAGCAGTTCTTC.

For the CDR3, the DNA is TGTGCCAGCAGCTTAGTAGCTAGCGGAGGGGAGACCCAGTACTTC. Translating gives CASSLVASGGETQYF. The V and J genes are TRBV7-9 and TRBJ2-5; 7 bases are shared with TRBD2. Per germline, CDR1 SEHNR and CDR2 FQNEAQ (reference sequence). After removal of 1 base from V and 5 bases from J, the junction contained 7 bases not matched to a gene. This CDR3 has 15 amino acids.

In DNA, the CDR3 is TGTGCCATCAGTGAGCGGGACAGGGGAGGAAATGAGCAGTTCTTC. Its protein product is CAISERDRGGNEQFF. V usage is TRBV10-3 and J usage is TRBJ2-1, with TRBD1 identical over 10 bases. Trimming removed 2 bases from V and 7 bases from J; junction bases left unmatched: 5. The CDR3 is made up of 15 amino acids. Germline V gene data show CDR1 as ENHRY and CDR2 as SYGVKD.

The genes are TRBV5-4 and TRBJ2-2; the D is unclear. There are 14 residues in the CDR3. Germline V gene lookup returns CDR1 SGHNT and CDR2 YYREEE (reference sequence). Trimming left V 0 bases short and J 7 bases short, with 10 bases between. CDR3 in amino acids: CASSLDRNLGELFF. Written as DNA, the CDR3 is TGTGCCAGCAGCTTGGACCGAAACCTCGGGGAGCTGTTTTTT. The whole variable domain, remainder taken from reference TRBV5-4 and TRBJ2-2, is ETGVTQSPTHLIKTRGQQVTLRCSSQSGHNTVSWYQQALGQGPQFIFQYYREEENGRGNFPPRFSGLQFPNYSSELNVNALELDDSALYLCASSLDRNLGELFFGEGSRLTVL.

The CDR3 DNA sequence: TGTGCCAGCTCACCCGACGGCCCGGGCGAGCAGTACTTC. Protein product: CASSPDGPGEQYF. This chain joins TRBV18 and TRBJ2-5; no clear D. Judging by the DNA end, TRBJ2-7 fits better; the J call may be wrong. Per germline, CDR1 KGHSH and CDR2 LQKENI. The CDR3 covers 13 residues.

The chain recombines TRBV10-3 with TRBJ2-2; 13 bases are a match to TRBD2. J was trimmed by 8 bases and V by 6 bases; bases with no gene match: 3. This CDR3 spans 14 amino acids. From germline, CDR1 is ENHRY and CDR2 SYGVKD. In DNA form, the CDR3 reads TGTGCCATCAGAGGACTAGCGGGAGTGGGGGAGCTGTTTTTT. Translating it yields CAIRGLAGVGELFF.

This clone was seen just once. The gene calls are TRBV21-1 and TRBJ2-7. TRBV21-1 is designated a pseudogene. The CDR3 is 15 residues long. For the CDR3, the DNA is TGTGCCAGCAGCAAAGTTGCAGACGTAACCTACGAGCAGTACTTC. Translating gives CASSKVADVTYEQYF.

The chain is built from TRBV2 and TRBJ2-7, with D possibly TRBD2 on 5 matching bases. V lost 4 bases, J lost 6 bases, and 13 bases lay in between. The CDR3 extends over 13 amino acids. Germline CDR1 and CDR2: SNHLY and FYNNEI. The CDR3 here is CASSAERAFEQYF. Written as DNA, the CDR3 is TGTGCCAGCAGTGCGGAGAGGGCTTTCGAGCAGTACTTC.

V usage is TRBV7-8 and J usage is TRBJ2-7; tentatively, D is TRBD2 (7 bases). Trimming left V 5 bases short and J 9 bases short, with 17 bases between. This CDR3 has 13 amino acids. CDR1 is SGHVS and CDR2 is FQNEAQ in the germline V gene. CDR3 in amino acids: CASSPGTTGRQYF. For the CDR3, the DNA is TGTGCCAGCAGCCCGGGGACTACAGGGCGGCAGTACTTC.

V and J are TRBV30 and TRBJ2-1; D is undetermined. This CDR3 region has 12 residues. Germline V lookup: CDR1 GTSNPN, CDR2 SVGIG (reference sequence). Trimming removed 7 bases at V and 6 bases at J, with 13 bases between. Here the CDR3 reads CALAREVNEQFF. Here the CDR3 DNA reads TGTGCCTTGGCTCGCGAAGTCAATGAGCAGTTCTTC.

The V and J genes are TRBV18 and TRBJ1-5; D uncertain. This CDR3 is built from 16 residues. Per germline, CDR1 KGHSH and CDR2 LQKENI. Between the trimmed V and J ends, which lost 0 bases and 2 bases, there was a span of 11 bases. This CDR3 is CASSPPSNPGNQPQHF. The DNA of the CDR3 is TGTGCCAGCTCACCACCTTCGAATCCAGGCAATCAGCCCCAGCATTTT.

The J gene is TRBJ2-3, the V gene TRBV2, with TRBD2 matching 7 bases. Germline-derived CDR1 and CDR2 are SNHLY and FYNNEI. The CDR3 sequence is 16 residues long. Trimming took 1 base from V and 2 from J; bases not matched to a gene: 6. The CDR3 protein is CASSEEAGAITDTQYF. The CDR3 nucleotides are TGTGCCAGCAGTGAAGAGGCGGGAGCGATCACAGATACGCAGTATTTT.

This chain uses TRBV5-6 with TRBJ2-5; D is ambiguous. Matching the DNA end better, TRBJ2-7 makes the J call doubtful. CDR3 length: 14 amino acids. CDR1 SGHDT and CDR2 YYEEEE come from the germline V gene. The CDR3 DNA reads TGTGCCAGCAGCTTGTGGGTCAGAACCTACGAGCAGTACTTC. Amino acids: CASSLWVRTYEQYF.

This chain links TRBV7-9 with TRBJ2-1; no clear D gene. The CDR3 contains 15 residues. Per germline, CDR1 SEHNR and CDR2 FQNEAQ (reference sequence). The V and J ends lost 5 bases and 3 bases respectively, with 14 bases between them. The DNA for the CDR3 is TGTGCCAGCAGCACGATAGAGTCGCTCTACAATGAGCAGTTCTTC. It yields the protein CASSTIESLYNEQFF.

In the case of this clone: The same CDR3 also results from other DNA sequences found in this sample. The CDR3 DNA follows: TGTGCCAGCTCACCTGAAGAGACCCAGTACTTC. Translation: CASSPEETQYF. The gene calls are TRBV18 and TRBJ2-5, with D unclear. V was trimmed by 3 bases and J by 3 bases, leaving 2 bases between them. The CDR3 is 11 residues long. Germline values: CDR1 KGHSH, CDR2 LQKENI.

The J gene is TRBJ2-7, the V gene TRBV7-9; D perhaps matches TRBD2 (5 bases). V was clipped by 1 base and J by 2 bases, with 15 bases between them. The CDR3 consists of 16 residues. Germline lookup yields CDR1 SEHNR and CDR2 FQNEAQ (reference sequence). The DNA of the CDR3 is TGTGCCAGCAGCTTAGGTAAGGGAGTCGGTACCTACGAGCAGTACTTC. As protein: CASSLGKGVGTYEQYF.

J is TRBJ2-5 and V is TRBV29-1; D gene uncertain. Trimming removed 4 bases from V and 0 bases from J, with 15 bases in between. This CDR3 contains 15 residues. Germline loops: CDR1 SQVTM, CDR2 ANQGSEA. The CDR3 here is CSVGRQEWYQETQYF. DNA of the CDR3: TGCAGCGTTGGGCGGCAGGAGTGGTACCAAGAGACCCAGTACTTC.

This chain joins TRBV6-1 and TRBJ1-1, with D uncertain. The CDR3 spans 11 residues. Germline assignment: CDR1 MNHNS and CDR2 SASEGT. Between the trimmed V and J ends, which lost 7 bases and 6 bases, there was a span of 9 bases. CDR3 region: CASIPSSEAFF. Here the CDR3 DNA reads TGTGCCAGCATCCCAAGCTCTGAAGCTTTCTTT.

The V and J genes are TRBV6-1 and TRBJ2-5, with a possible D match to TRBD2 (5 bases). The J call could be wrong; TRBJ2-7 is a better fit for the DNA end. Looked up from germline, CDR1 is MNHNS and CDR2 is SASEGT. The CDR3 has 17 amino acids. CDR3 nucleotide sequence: TGTGCCAGCAGTGATCCGGCCCGGGCTTCGGGAATGGACGAGCAGTACTTC. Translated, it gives CASSDPARASGMDEQYF.

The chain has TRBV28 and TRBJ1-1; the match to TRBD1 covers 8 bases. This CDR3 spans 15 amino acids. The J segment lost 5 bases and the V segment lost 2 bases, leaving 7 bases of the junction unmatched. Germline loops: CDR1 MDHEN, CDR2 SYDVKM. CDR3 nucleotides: TGTGCCAGCAGTTTAGAAGGACAGGGTCGTACTGAAGCTTTCTTT. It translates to CASSLEGQGRTEAFF.

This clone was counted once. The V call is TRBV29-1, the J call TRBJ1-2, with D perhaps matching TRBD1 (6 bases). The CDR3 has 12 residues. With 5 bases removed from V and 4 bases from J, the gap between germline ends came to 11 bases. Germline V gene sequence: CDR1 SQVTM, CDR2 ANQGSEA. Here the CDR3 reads CSVRGKSYGYTF. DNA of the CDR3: TGCAGCGTTAGGGGGAAGAGCTATGGCTACACCTTC. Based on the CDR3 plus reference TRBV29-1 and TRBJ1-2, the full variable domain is SAVISQKPSRDICQRGTSLTIQCQVDSQVTMMFWYRQQPGQSLTLIATANQGSEATYESGFVIDKFPISRPNLTFSTLTVSNMSPEDSSIYLCSVRGKSYGYTFGSGTRLTVV.

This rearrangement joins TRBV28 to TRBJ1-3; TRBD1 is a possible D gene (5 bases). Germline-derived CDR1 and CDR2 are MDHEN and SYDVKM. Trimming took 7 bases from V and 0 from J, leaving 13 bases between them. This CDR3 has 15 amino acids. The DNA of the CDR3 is TGTGCCAGCACGAAAGGGACCTTCTCTGGAAACACCATATATTTT. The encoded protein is CASTKGTFSGNTIYF.

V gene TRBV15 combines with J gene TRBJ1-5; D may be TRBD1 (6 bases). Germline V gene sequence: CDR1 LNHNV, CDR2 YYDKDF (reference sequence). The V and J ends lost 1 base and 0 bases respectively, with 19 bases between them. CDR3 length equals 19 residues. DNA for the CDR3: TGTGCCACCAGCAGAGGGGCCGGGACAAGCTTTTATAGCAATCAGCCCCAGCATTTT. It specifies CATSRGAGTSFYSNQPQHF.

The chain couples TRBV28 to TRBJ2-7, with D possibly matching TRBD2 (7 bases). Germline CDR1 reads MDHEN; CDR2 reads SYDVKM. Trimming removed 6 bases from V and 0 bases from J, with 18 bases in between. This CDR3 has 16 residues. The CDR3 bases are TGTGCCAGCAGCCCCGGGGGGCGGGGCATCTCCTACGAGCAGTACTTC. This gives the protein CASSPGGRGISYEQYF. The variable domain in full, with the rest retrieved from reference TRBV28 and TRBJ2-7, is DVKVTQSSRYLVKRTGEKVFLECVQDMDHENMFWYRQDPGLGLRLIYFSYDVKMKEKGDIPEGYSVSREKKERFSLILESASTNQTSMYLCASSPGGRGISYEQYFGPGTRLTVT.

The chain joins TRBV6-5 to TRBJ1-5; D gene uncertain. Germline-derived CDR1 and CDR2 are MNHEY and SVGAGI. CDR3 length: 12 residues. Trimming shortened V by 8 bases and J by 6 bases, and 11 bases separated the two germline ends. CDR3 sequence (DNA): TGTGCCAGCGGGTTAAATGGTCAGCCCCAGCATTTT. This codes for CASGLNGQPQHF.

CDR3 nucleotide sequence: TGTGCCAGCAGTTTTGGCCCCCGCTGGGACACGGCCTCCTACGAGCAGTACTTC. Residues: CASSFGPRWDTASYEQYF. The chain carries TRBV28 and TRBJ2-7; possible D gene TRBD1, 6 bases. V shed 3 bases and J shed 0 bases, with 21 bases lying between them. This CDR3 region has 18 residues. Germline CDR1 MDHEN, CDR2 SYDVKM.